This TCR beta chain was recorded in a study of blood T cell repertoires in COVID-19. V lost 3 bases, J lost 0 bases, and 9 bases stayed unmatched. This CDR3 region has 17 residues. Germline values: CDR1 SGHTA, CDR2 FQGNSA. Authors' analysis steps: Amplification of reference gene primers was used by the study to estimate nucleated cell counts. Repertoires were generated with immunoSEQ multiplex PCR, while TCRdb's copy carries only in-frame clones and drops some. For V, J and clone size, that table is used; D and trimming come from the DNA. The sample has about 84,000 clones, 83% seen once. J is TRBJ2-3 and V is TRBV7-2; 7 positions agree with TRBD2. The receptor was derived from a man older than 75 with active or convalescent COVID-19. Sequencing was done on a sample of peripheral blood. The CDR3 region has the DNA TGTGCCAGCAGCTTTTTGGGGACTATCTCTAGCACAGATACGCAGTATTTT. It encodes CASSFLGTISSTDTQYF.